This T cell receptor (beta chain) comes out of a study of PD-1 blockade in classical Hodgkin lymphoma. Turning to this clone: What it recognizes is unknown.

Described time point: newly diagnosed, previously untreated cHL patient sample. The study compared against PBMCs from newly diagnosed, untreated classical Hodgkin lymphoma. TCRdb keeps only in-frame clones here, not all; method: immunoSEQ multiplex PCR. This table has fewer than 90,000 clones, over 85% appearing once. Broader study findings: Why the repertoires differ is still unclear, perhaps disease activity or prior therapy. Relapsed/refractory patients reportedly had the lowest baseline TCR diversity, below newly diagnosed patients, who were below healthy donors.

Germline V CDR1 and CDR2: ENHRY, SYGVKD. Deletions cut 3 bases from V and 2 bases from J, with 12 bases between. This CDR3 is 15 amino acids long. This clonotype was obtained from a human donor with classical Hodgkin lymphoma. The chain carries TRBV10-3 and TRBJ2-3; D not certain. Source material: peripheral blood mononuclear cells (PBMCs). CDR3 amino acids: CAISDRGPPTDTQYF. The CDR3 DNA is TGTGCCATCAGTGACCGTGGGCCCCCCACAGATACGCAGTATTTT.